This TCR beta chain was identified during a study of T cells in localized non-small cell lung cancer. To note about this clone: Its antigen is not known.

The CDR3 covers 15 residues. In germline, CDR1 is SSHAT, CDR2 FNYEAQ (reference sequence). V shed 1 base and J 4 bases; nucleotides not matched to a gene: 6. Study results and caveats: Sequencing involved a lone tumor region, leaving heterogeneity possible. It was uninvolved adjacent lung that showed the highest T cell clonality, exceeding tumor.

TCRdb's copy holds only in-frame clones and misses some; the assay was immunoSEQ multiplex PCR. The data show about 70,000 clones, roughly 90% seen once. The chain carries TRBV7-7 and TRBJ1-2, with 7 positions matching TRBD1. The TCR was taken from a male donor aged 60 or over with stage III squamous cell lung carcinoma. The specimen comprised peripheral blood, sampled before any cancer treatment. The CDR3 protein is CASSLGQGGAYGYTF. The CDR3 nucleotides read TGTGCCAGCAGCTTAGGGCAGGGGGGGGCCTATGGCTACACCTTC. The full variable domain, completed using reference TRBV7-7 and TRBJ1-2, is GAGVSQSPRYKVTKRGQDVTLRCDPISSHATLYWYQQALGQGPEFLTYFNYEAQPDKSGLPSDRFSAERPEGSISTLTIQRTEQRDSAMYRCASSLGQGGAYGYTFGSGTRLTVV.